What follows are 21 T cell receptor beta chains derived from one specimen sequenced in a study of blood T cell repertoires in COVID-19. Repertoires were generated with immunoSEQ multiplex PCR, while TCRdb's copy carries only in-frame clones and drops some. This sample carries under 30,000 clones, approximately 89% of them seen once, and the ten largest clones take just under 20%. The specimen sequenced was peripheral blood. Receptors originate from a human donor in a cohort sampled during active COVID-19.

The J gene is TRBJ2-1, the V gene TRBV5-4, with 12 bases aligning to TRBD2. From germline, CDR1 is SGHNT and CDR2 YYREEE (reference sequence). This CDR3 spans 15 amino acids. The trim removed 0 bases at V and 7 bases at J, leaving 2 bases unmatched. The CDR3 spells CASSLASGRANEQFF. CDR3 sequence (DNA): TGTGCCAGCAGCTTGGCTAGCGGGAGGGCGAATGAGCAGTTCTTC.

The rearrangement joins TRBV5-6 to TRBJ2-7; TRBD1 is a possible D gene (5 bases). V lost 1 base and J lost 0, with 14 bases in between. This CDR3 comprises 16 residues. CDR1 SGHDT and CDR2 YYEEEE come from the germline V gene. This chain's CDR3 is CASSLISGKGSYEQYF. For the CDR3, the DNA is TGTGCCAGCAGCTTGATCTCAGGGAAAGGCTCCTACGAGCAGTACTTC.

The V and J genes are TRBV27 and TRBJ1-1; 7 nucleotides match TRBD1. Trimming removed 10 bases from V and 10 bases from J; junction bases left unmatched: 12. CDR1 is MNHEY and CDR2 is SMNVEV in the germline V gene (reference sequence). This CDR3 has 12 amino acids. The CDR3 reads CATQQGTSRAFF. In DNA form, the CDR3 reads TGTGCCACACAACAGGGGACGTCGCGAGCTTTCTTT.

This rearrangement joins TRBV7-9 to TRBJ2-5; weak D call: TRBD2 (6 bases). The CDR3 runs to 14 residues. In germline, CDR1 is SEHNR, CDR2 FQNEAQ (reference sequence). V was shortened by 1 base and J by 2 bases, with 8 bases between the two germline ends. Written as DNA, the CDR3 is TGTGCCAGCAGCTTAGTAGCGGAGCAAGAGACCCAGTACTTC. Protein: CASSLVAEQETQYF.

The chain recombines TRBV6-4 with TRBJ1-6, with TRBD1 matching over 7 bases. V lost 6 bases and J lost 5; bases outside the gene matches: 7. The CDR3 length is 15 residues. The germline V gene has CDR1 MRHNA and CDR2 SNTAGT. The CDR3 DNA reads TGTGCCAGCAGCCGTGGGACAGAGGATAATTCACCCCTCCACTTT. Its translation: CASSRGTEDNSPLHF.

The V and J genes are TRBV4-1 and TRBJ2-1; 8 positions match TRBD2. CDR1 is MGHRA, CDR2 YSYEKL, per germline. The CDR3 runs 15 residues. The trim removed 2 bases at V and 9 bases at J, leaving 9 bases unmatched. The CDR3 spells CASSQPGTRGIEQFF. DNA of the CDR3: TGCGCCAGCAGCCAACCCGGGACTAGGGGAATTGAGCAGTTCTTC.

The V call is TRBV5-1, the J call TRBJ2-3; D is ambiguous. The CDR3 runs 14 residues. V was shortened by 0 bases and J by 2 bases, with 7 bases between the two germline ends. The germline CDR1 and CDR2 sequences are SGHRS and YFSETQ. CDR3 protein: CASSLAEATDTQYF. DNA for the CDR3: TGCGCCAGCAGCTTGGCCGAAGCCACAGATACGCAGTATTTT.

The J gene is TRBJ2-5, the V gene TRBV2; 8 bases agree with TRBD1. Trimming removed 1 base from V and 5 bases from J; junction bases left unmatched: 6. There are 15 residues in the CDR3. Germline CDR1 reads SNHLY; CDR2 reads FYNNEI. The CDR3 protein is CASSEEGQGKETQYF. The CDR3, as DNA: TGTGCCAGCAGTGAAGAAGGACAGGGAAAGGAGACCCAGTACTTC.

The rearrangement joins TRBV6-5 to TRBJ2-3, with a possible D match to TRBD2 (5 bases). Per the germline V gene, CDR1 is MNHEY and CDR2 is SVGAGI. This CDR3 contains 13 residues. The V end lost 4 bases, the J end lost 4 bases, and 9 bases lay between the germline ends. Here the CDR3 DNA reads TGTGCCAGCAGTTCCCTACTAGCAGATACGCAGTATTTT. Its protein is CASSSLLADTQYF.

The sample holds one count of this clone. This chain connects TRBV21-1 to TRBJ1-1; the table assigns TRBD1, which was not confirmed against the DNA. TRBV21-1 is a pseudogene segment. The CDR3 spans 17 residues. In DNA form, the CDR3 reads TGTGCCAGCAGCAAAAGGAAGATCGGGACAGGGGGAACTGAAGCTTTCTTT. It codes for CASSKRKIGTGGTEAFF.

This rearrangement joins TRBV7-6 to TRBJ2-2; 10 bases line up with TRBD2. This CDR3 is 16 amino acids long. With 1 base clipped from V and 7 bases from J, the junction kept 6 bases outside the gene matches. CDR1 and CDR2 from the germline V gene are SGHVS and FNYEAQ. The CDR3 coding sequence is TGTGCCAGCAGCTTAGGGGCTAGCGGGGGACGCGGGGAGCTGTTTTTT. Protein: CASSLGASGGRGELFF.

The chain joins TRBV5-1 to TRBJ1-1; D is possibly TRBD1 (5 bases). The CDR3 contains 16 residues. V gave up 0 bases and J gave up 1 base, with 13 bases separating them. Germline V CDR1 and CDR2: SGHRS, YFSETQ. For the CDR3, the DNA is TGCGCCAGCAGCTTGGGGGGCCTAAGGGGGAACACTGAAGCTTTCTTT. This gives the protein CASSLGGLRGNTEAFF.

V is TRBV7-2 and J is TRBJ2-5, with TRBD2 matching 7 bases. This CDR3 is built from 16 residues. V dropped 2 bases and J dropped 5; count of bases not matched to a gene: 11. CDR1 and CDR2 from the germline V gene are SGHTA and FQGNSA. CDR3 sequence: CASSLSSGSGGETQYF. CDR3 in DNA: TGTGCCAGCAGCTTATCTAGCGGTAGCGGCGGGGAGACCCAGTACTTC.

The J gene is TRBJ2-1, the V gene TRBV7-2; D ambiguous. The CDR3 length is 14 residues. In germline, CDR1 is SGHTA, CDR2 FQGNSA. V was shortened by 5 bases and J by 5 bases, with 13 bases between the two germline ends. The CDR3 protein is CASSPALMHNEQFF. The CDR3, as DNA: TGTGCCAGCAGCCCCGCGCTTATGCACAATGAGCAGTTCTTC.

The CDR3 DNA follows: TGTGCCAGCAGAGCCGACAGGGCTGGGAATTCACCCCTCCACTTT. Translating it yields CASRADRAGNSPLHF. V and J are TRBV27 and TRBJ1-6; 7 bases match TRBD1. Germline lookup yields CDR1 MNHEY and CDR2 SMNVEV (reference sequence). The CDR3 has 15 amino acids. The trim removed 6 bases at V and 7 bases at J, leaving 9 bases unmatched.

The chain uses TRBV19 and TRBJ1-1, with a weak D call TRBD1 (5 bases). From germline, CDR1 is LNHDA and CDR2 SQIVND (reference sequence). The V gene lost 4 bases and the J gene lost 3 bases, with 9 bases spanning the gap. CDR3 size: 13 residues. This chain's CDR3 is CASSTDKDTEAFF. In DNA form, the CDR3 reads TGTGCCAGTAGTACGGACAAGGACACTGAAGCTTTCTTT.

This chain joins TRBV13 and TRBJ2-6; possibly TRBD2 for D (6 bases). The germline V gene encodes CDR1 PRHDT and CDR2 FYEKMQ (reference sequence). V was pared by 0 bases and J by 0 bases, with 21 bases between. The CDR3 runs to 21 residues. CDR3: CASSLGGSDYRAYSGANVLTF. The CDR3 DNA sequence: TGTGCCAGCAGCTTAGGGGGGTCGGACTATCGAGCTTACTCTGGGGCCAACGTCCTGACTTTC.

The chain uses TRBV5-1 and TRBJ1-2, with 9 positions matching TRBD1. Germline V gene data show CDR1 as SGHRS and CDR2 as YFSETQ. With 3 bases clipped from V and 7 bases from J, the junction kept 10 bases outside the gene matches. The length of the CDR3 is 15 residues. CDR3 amino acids: CASSSKGQGGGGYTF. The CDR3 region has the DNA TGCGCCAGCAGCTCGAAGGGACAGGGAGGAGGTGGCTACACCTTC.

The V gene is TRBV2, the J gene TRBJ2-5; TRBD1 might be the D (6 bases). This CDR3 has 13 amino acids. The germline V gene encodes CDR1 SNHLY and CDR2 FYNNEI. Trimming stripped 5 bases from V and 2 bases from J, with 9 bases between. As DNA, the CDR3 is TGTGCCAGCAGTAGGGGGAGTCAAGAGACCCAGTACTTC. It translates to CASSRGSQETQYF. The variable domain in full, with the rest retrieved from reference TRBV2 and TRBJ2-5, is EPEVTQTPSHQVTQMGQEVILRCVPISNHLYFYWYRQILGQKVEFLVSFYNNEISEKSEIFDDQFSVERPDGSNFTLKIRSTKLEDSAMYFCASSRGSQETQYFGPGTRLLVL.

The chain links TRBV6-2 or TRBV6-3 to TRBJ2-7; 8 nucleotides match TRBD2. Germline trimming cut 3 bases from V and 4 bases from J; bases unmatched to any gene: 5. The CDR3 has 14 amino acids. Germline V gives CDR1 MNHEY, CDR2 SVGEGT. The CDR3: CASSYLAGTYEQYF. The CDR3 nucleotides are TGTGCCAGCAGTTATCTAGCGGGTACTTACGAGCAGTACTTC.

The chain links TRBV4-3 to TRBJ2-7, with TRBD1 matching 7 bases. J lost 6 bases, V lost 1 base, and 3 bases had no gene match. Germline CDR1 reads LGHNA; CDR2 reads YSLEER. The CDR3 consists of 13 residues. CDR3 residues: CASSQGQGGEQYF. Here the CDR3 DNA reads TGCGCCAGCAGCCAAGGACAGGGCGGCGAGCAGTACTTC.